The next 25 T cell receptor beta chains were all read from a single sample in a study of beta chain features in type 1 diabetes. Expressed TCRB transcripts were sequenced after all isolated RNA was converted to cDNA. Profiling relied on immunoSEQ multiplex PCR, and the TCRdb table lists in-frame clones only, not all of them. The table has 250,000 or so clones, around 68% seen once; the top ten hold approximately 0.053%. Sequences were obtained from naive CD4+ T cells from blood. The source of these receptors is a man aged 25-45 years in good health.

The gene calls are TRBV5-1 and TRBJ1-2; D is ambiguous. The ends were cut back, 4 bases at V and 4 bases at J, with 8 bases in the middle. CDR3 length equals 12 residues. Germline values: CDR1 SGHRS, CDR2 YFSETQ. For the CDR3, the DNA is TGCGCCAGCAGCCCGGGGAGCTATGGCTACACCTTC. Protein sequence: CASSPGSYGYTF.

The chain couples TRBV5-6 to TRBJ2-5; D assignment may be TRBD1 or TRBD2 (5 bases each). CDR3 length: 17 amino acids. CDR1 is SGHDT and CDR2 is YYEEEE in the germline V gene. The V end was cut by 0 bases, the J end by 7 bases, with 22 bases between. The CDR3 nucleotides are TGTGCCAGCAGCTTGGATGGCCGGGGCGCAGGTGGGGCGACCCAGTACTTC. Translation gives CASSLDGRGAGGATQYF.

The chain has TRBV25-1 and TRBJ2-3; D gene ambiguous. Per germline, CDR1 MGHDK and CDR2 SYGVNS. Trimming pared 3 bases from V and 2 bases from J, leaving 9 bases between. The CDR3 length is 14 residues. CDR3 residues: CASSDVSDTDTQYF. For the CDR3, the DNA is TGTGCCAGCAGTGACGTTTCGGACACAGATACGCAGTATTTT.

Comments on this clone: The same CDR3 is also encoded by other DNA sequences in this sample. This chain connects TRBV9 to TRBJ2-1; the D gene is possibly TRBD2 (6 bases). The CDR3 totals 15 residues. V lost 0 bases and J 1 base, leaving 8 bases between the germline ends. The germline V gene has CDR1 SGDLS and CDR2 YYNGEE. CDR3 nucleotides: TGTGCCAGCAGCGTAGAAGCGGGTTCCTACAATGAGCAGTTCTTC. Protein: CASSVEAGSYNEQFF. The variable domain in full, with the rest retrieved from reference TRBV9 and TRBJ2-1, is DSGVTQTPKHLITATGQRVTLRCSPRSGDLSVYWYQQSLDQGLQFLIQYYNGEERAKGNILERFSAQQFPDLHSELNLSSLELGDSALYFCASSVEAGSYNEQFFGPGTRLTVL.

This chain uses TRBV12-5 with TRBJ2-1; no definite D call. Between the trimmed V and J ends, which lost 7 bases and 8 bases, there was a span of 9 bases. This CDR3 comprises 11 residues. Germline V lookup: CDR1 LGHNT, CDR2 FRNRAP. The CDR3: CASAWAHEQFF. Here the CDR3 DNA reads TGTGCTAGTGCCTGGGCACATGAGCAGTTCTTC.

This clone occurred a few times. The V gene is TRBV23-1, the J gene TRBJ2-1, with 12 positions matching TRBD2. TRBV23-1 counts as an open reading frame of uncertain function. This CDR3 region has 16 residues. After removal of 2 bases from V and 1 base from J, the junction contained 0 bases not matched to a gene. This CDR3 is CASSQGLAGSYNEQFF. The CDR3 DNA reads TGCGCCAGCAGTCAAGGACTAGCGGGGTCCTACAATGAGCAGTTCTTC.

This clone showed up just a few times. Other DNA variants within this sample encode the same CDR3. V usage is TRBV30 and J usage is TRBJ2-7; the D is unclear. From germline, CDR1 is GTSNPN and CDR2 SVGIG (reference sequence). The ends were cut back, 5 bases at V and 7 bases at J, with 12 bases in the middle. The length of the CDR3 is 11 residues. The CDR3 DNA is TGTGCCTGGTCCTCCCCCGGGGAGCAGTACTTC. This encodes CAWSSPGEQYF.

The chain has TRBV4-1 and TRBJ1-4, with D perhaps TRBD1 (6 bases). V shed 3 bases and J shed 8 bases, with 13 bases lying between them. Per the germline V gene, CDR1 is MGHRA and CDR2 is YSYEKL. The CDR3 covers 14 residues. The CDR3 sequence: CASSQQQGPEKLFF. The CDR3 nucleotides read TGCGCCAGCAGCCAGCAACAGGGACCCGAAAAACTGTTTTTT.

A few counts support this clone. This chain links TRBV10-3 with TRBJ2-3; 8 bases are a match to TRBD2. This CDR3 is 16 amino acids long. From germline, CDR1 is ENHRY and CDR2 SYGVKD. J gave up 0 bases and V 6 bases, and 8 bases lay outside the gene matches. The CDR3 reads CAISGGAGPSTDTQYF. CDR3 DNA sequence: TGTGCCATCAGCGGGGGGGCCGGCCCCAGCACAGATACGCAGTATTTT.

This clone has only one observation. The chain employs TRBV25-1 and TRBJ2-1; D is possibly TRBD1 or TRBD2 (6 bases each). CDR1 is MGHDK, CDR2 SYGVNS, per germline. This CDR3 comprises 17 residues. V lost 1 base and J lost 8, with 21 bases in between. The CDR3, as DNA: TGTGCCAGCAGTGAATTAAGGGGGGCAGGGGAGGTCGATGAGCAGTTCTTC. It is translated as CASSELRGAGEVDEQFF.

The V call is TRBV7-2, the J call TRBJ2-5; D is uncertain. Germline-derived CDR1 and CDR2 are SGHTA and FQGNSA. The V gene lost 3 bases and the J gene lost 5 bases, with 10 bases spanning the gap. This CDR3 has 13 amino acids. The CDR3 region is CASSFRDLETQYF. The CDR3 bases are TGTGCCAGCAGCTTCCGAGACCTTGAGACCCAGTACTTC.

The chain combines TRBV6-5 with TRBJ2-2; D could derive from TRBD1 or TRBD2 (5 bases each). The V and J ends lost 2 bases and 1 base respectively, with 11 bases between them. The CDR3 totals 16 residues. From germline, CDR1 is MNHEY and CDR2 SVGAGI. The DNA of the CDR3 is TGTGCCAGCAGTTACGGGACGACCGTGAACACCGGGGAGCTGTTTTTT. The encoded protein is CASSYGTTVNTGELFF.

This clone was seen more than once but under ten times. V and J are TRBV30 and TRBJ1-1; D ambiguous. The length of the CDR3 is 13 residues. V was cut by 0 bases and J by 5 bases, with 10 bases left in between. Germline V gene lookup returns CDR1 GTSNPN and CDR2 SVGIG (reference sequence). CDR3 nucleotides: TGTGCCTGGAGTGTAAAGGATACTACTGAAGCTTTCTTT. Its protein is CAWSVKDTTEAFF.

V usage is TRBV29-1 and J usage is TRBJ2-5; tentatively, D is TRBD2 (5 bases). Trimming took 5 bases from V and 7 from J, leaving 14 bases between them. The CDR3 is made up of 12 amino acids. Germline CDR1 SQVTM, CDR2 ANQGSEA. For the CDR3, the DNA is TGCAGCGTTCGTTTGAGGGAAGGGACCCAGTACTTC. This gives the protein CSVRLREGTQYF.

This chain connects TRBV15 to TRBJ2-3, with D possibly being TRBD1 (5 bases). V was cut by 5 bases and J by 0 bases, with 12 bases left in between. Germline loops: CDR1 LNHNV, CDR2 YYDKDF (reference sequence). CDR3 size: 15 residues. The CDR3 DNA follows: TGTGCCACCAGCGCAAGGGGAATAAGCACAGATACGCAGTATTTT. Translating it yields CATSARGISTDTQYF.

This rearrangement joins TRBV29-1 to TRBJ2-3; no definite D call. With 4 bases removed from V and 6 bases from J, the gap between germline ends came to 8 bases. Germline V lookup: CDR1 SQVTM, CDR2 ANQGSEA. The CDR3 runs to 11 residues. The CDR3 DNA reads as TGCAGCGTTGTTGCCGGGGATACGCAGTATTTT. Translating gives CSVVAGDTQYF.

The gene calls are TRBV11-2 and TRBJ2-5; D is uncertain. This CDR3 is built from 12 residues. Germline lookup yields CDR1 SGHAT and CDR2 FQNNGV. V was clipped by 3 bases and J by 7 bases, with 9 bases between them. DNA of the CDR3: TGTGCCAGCAGCTTTCGTACGCCGACCCAGTACTTC. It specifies CASSFRTPTQYF.

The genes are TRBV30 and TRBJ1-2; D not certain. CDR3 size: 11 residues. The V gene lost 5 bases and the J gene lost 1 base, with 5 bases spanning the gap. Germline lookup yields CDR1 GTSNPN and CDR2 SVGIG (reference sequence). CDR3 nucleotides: TGTGCCTGGGACCATAACTATGGCTACACCTTC. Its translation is CAWDHNYGYTF.

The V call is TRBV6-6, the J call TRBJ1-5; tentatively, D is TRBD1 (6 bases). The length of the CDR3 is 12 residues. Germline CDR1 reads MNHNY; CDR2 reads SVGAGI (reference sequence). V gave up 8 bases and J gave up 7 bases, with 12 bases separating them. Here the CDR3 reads CASGGPGQPQHF. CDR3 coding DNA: TGTGCCAGCGGGGGCCCTGGCCAGCCCCAGCATTTT.

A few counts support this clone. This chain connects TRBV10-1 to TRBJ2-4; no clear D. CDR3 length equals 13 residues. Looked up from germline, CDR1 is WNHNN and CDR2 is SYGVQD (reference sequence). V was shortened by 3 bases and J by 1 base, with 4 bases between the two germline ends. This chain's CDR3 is CASSDFAKNIQYF. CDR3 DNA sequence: TGCGCCAGCAGTGATTTTGCCAAAAACATTCAGTACTTC.

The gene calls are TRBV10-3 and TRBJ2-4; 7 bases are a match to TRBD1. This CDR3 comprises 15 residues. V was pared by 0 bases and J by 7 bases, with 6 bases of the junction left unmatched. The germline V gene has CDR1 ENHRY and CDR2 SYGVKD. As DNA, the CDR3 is TGTGCCATCAGTGAGTCCCTCATGACAGGGAACATTCAGTACTTC. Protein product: CAISESLMTGNIQYF.

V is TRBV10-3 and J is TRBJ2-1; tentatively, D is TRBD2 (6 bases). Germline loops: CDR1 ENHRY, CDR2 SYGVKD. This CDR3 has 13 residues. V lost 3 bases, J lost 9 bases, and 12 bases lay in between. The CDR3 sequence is CAISEIVEGEQFF. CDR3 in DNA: TGTGCCATCAGTGAAATAGTGGAGGGTGAGCAGTTCTTC.

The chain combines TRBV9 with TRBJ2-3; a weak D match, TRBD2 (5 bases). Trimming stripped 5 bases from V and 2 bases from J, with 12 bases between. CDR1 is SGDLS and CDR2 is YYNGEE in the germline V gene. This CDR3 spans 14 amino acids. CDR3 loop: CASSRADATDTQYF. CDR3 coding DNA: TGTGCCAGCAGTAGAGCGGACGCCACAGATACGCAGTATTTT.

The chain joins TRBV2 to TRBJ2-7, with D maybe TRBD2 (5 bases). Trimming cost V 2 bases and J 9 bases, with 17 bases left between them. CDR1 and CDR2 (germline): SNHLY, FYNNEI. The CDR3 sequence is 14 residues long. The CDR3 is CASSESDSSGGQYF. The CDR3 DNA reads TGTGCCAGCAGTGAATCGGACTCATCAGGCGGGCAGTACTTC.

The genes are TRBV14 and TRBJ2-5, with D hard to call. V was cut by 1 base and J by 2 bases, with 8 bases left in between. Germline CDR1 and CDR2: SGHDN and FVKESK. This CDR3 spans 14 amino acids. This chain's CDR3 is CASSQGRRQETQYF. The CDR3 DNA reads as TGTGCCAGCAGCCAAGGTAGACGTCAAGAGACCCAGTACTTC.